The 9 T cell receptor beta chains below come from one sample, sequenced in a study of cytomegalovirus exposure and HLA in healthy donors. Primers included in the PCR were 60 Vbeta and 13 Jbeta primers. Sequenced by immunoSEQ multiplex PCR; TCRdb stores in-frame clones only, minus some. The table shows roughly 150,000 clones, with roughly 77% occurring only once. The material sequenced was PBMCs. These receptors came from a man in his late teens or twenties in good health and CMV-seropositive.

The rearrangement joins TRBV29-1 to TRBJ1-2; 7 bases match TRBD1. In germline, CDR1 is SQVTM, CDR2 ANQGSEA. This CDR3 has 11 amino acids. Losses at the gene ends were 6 bases for V and 7 bases for J; bases not matched to a gene: 5. DNA for the CDR3: TGCAGCGTATCGACAGGGTGTGGCTACACCTTC. Translating it yields CSVSTGCGYTF.

In DNA form, the CDR3 reads TGTGCCAGCTTCGGGGGTCTGCGCGGCACTGAAGCTTTCTTT. Translation: CASFGGLRGTEAFF. This chain uses TRBV7-8 with TRBJ1-1; D possibly corresponds to TRBD1 (5 bases). V lost 8 bases and J 4 bases, leaving 17 bases between the germline ends. There are 14 residues in the CDR3. The germline V gene has CDR1 SGHVS and CDR2 FQNEAQ.

This clone was counted a few times. The gene calls are TRBV27 and TRBJ1-1, with TRBD1 matching 7 bases. The CDR3 has 14 amino acids. V was clipped by 6 bases and J by 6 bases; unmatched bases: 10. CDR1 and CDR2 from the germline V gene are MNHEY and SMNVEV (reference sequence). The CDR3 here is CASRMTGILPEAFF. CDR3 sequence (DNA): TGTGCCAGCAGGATGACAGGGATCCTACCTGAAGCTTTCTTT.

The chain links TRBV28 to TRBJ2-7, with 9 bases identical to TRBD2. The germline V gene has CDR1 MDHEN and CDR2 SYDVKM. Trimming at V came to 6 bases and at J to 5 bases, leaving 8 bases not matched to a gene. The CDR3 has 14 amino acids. CDR3: CASSRTSEDDEQYF. The CDR3 nucleotides read TGTGCCAGCAGCCGGACTAGCGAGGATGACGAGCAGTACTTC.

The rearrangement joins TRBV18 to TRBJ1-6; the match to TRBD1 covers 9 bases. Unmatched junction bases numbered 4, after V lost 3 bases and J lost 7 bases. CDR3 length equals 15 residues. Looked up from germline, CDR1 is KGHSH and CDR2 is LQKENI. CDR3 in DNA: TGTGCCAGCTCACCCGGGACAGGGTCGAATTCACCCCTCCACTTT. Protein sequence: CASSPGTGSNSPLHF.

This chain connects TRBV29-1 to TRBJ2-7; 8 bases align to TRBD1. This CDR3 is 11 amino acids long. Germline V gene lookup returns CDR1 SQVTM and CDR2 ANQGSEA. V trimming: 7 bases; J trimming: 6 bases; junction bases outside the gene matches: 5. The CDR3 reads CSAGQGGEQYF. The CDR3 region has the DNA TGCAGCGCCGGACAGGGAGGCGAGCAGTACTTC.

This clone was detected only once. J is TRBJ2-7 and V is TRBV27, with 9 bases aligning to TRBD2. This CDR3 comprises 15 residues. With 2 bases clipped from V and 6 bases from J, the junction kept 8 bases outside the gene matches. Germline-derived CDR1 and CDR2 are MNHEY and SMNVEV (reference sequence). The CDR3 sequence is CASSLGASGIVEQYF. The CDR3 nucleotides read TGTGCCAGCAGTTTAGGCGCTAGCGGGATTGTCGAGCAGTACTTC.

The J gene is TRBJ2-1, the V gene TRBV28; D possibly corresponds to TRBD1 (5 bases). Germline assignment: CDR1 MDHEN and CDR2 SYDVKM. This CDR3 comprises 13 residues. V lost 10 bases to trimming and J lost 8 bases, with 18 bases between them. The CDR3 DNA is TGTGCCACCACAGGTCCCCCTCACGATGAGCAGTTCTTC. It specifies CATTGPPHDEQFF.

The CDR3 region is CAWSGIYGTPDTQYF. In DNA, the CDR3 is TGTGCCTGGAGCGGGATATATGGGACTCCAGATACGCAGTATTTT. V is TRBV30 and J is TRBJ2-3; TRBD2 might be the D (6 bases). Germline CDR1 is GTSNPN and CDR2 is SVGIG (reference sequence). Trimming removed 3 bases from V and 4 bases from J, with 17 bases in between. This CDR3 has 15 residues.